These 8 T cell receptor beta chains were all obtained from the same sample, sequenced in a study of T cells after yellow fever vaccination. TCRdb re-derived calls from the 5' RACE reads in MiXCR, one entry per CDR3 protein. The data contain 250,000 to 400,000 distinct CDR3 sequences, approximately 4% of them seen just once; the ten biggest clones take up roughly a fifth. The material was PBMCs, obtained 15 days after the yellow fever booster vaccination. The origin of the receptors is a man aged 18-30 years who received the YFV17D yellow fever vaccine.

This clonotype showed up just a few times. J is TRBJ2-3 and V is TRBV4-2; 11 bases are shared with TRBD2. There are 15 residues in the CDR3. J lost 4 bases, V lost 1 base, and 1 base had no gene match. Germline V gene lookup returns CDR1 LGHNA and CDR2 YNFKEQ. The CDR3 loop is CASSQGGLAADTQYF. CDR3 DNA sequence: TGTGCCAGCAGCCAAGGGGGACTAGCGGCAGATACGCAGTATTTT.

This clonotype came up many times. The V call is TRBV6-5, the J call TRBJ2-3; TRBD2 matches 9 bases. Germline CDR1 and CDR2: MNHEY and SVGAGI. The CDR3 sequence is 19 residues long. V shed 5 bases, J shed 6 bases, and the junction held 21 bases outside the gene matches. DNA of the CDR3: TGTGCCAGCAGTGTGGATCACTATCTAGCGGGGTCCCTGGCGGATACGCAGTATTTT. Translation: CASSVDHYLAGSLADTQYF.

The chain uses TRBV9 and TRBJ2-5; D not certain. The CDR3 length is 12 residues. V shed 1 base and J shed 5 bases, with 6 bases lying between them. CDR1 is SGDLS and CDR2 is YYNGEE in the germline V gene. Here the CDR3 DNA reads TGTGCCAGCAGCGTAAATACCGAGACCCAGTACTTC. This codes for CASSVNTETQYF.

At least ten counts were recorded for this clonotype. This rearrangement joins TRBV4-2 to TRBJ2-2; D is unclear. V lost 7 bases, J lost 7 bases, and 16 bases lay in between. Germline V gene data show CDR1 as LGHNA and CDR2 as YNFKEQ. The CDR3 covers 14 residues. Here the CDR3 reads CASTSRVESGELFF. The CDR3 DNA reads TGTGCCAGCACCTCAAGGGTGGAAAGCGGGGAGCTGTTTTTT.

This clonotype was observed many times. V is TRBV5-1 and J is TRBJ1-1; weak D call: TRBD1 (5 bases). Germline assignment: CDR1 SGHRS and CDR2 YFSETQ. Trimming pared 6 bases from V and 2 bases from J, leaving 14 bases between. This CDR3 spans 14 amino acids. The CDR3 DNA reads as TGCGCCAGCACCTCGGGACCGCCTAACACTGAAGCTTTCTTT. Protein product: CASTSGPPNTEAFF. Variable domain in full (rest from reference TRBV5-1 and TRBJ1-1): KAGVTQTPRYLIKTRGQQVTLSCSPISGHRSVSWYQQTPGQGLQFLFEYFSETQRNKGNFPGRFSGRQFSNSRSEMNVSTLELGDSALYLCASTSGPPNTEAFFGQGTRLTVV.

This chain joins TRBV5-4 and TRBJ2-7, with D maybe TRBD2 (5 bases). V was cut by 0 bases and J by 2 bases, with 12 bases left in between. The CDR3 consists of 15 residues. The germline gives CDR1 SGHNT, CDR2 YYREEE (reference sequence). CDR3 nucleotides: TGTGCCAGCAGCTTGGAACTAGTTGGCCCCTACGAGCAGTACTTC. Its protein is CASSLELVGPYEQYF.

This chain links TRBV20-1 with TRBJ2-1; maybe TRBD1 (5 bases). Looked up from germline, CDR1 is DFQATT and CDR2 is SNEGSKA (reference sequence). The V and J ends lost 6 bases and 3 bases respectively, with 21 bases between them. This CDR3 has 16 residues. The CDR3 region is CSALGREGPRYNEQFF. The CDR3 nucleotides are TGCAGTGCCCTAGGCAGGGAAGGACCCCGCTACAATGAGCAGTTCTTC.

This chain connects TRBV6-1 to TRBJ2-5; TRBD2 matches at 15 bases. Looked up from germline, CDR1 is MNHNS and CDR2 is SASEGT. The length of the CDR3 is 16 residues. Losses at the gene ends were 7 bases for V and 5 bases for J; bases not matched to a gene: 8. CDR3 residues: CASTWTSGGGSETQYF. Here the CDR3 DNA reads TGTGCCAGCACGTGGACTAGCGGGGGGGGATCGGAGACCCAGTACTTC.